These 15 T cell receptor beta chains originate from one sample sequenced in a study of T cell repertoires in cytomegalovirus infection. Using its own MiXCR run on the reads, TCRdb lists one record per CDR3 protein. Of under 350,000 distinct CDR3 sequences in the sample, about 20% were seen once. No antigen is known for these receptors. The input for sequencing was cultured PBMCs, taken from culture after CMV antigen stimulation. The receptors originated from a human donor in good health (CMV status not recorded). Some clones in this sample may be carry-over from other donors' samples.

The table lists this clonotype with a few counts. This chain connects TRBV2 to TRBJ2-7, with 9 bases that match TRBD2. CDR3 size: 14 residues. Trimming took 6 bases from V and 0 from J; bases not matched to a gene: 3. Per the germline V gene, CDR1 is SNHLY and CDR2 is FYNNEI. The DNA of the CDR3 is TGTGCCAGCAGGGGACTAGCTATCTCCTACGAGCAGTACGTC. The encoded protein is CASRGLAISYEQYV.

Only one count was recorded for this clonotype. This chain connects TRBV4-1 to TRBJ1-4, with D possibly TRBD1 on 6 matching bases. Germline loops: CDR1 MGHRA, CDR2 YSYEKL. This CDR3 is built from 15 residues. V lost 5 bases, J lost 3 bases, and 13 bases lay in between. CDR3 loop: CASSAQGRANEKLFF. In DNA, the CDR3 is TGCGCCAGCAGCGCGCAGGGGCGCGCTAATGAAAAACTGTTTTTT.

Concerning this clonotype itself: A much larger clone differs by one base, so this may be a read error. V and J are TRBV7-4 and TRBJ2-5, with D maybe TRBD2 (6 bases). Germline CDR1 is SGHVT and CDR2 is SQSDAQ. The CDR3 spans 15 residues. DNA for the CDR3: TGTGCCAGCAGCTTTGGGGACTGGGGCCAAGAGACCCCGTACTTC. Amino acids: CASSFGDWGQETPYF.

This clonotype was counted many times. The V gene is TRBV28, the J gene TRBJ1-2; no definite D call. Per the germline V gene, CDR1 is MDHEN and CDR2 is SYDVKM. Trimming took 4 bases from V and 5 from J, leaving 14 bases between them. The CDR3 spans 14 residues. The CDR3 sequence is CASSSLWAVYGYTF. CDR3 coding DNA: TGTGCCAGCAGTTCTCTTTGGGCGGTGTATGGCTACACCTTC.

Here the CDR3 reads CASSLQQGWSNEQFF. The CDR3, as DNA: TGTGCCAGCAGCCTTCAGCAGGGCTGGTCGAATGAGCAGTTCTTC. This chain uses TRBV7-9 with TRBJ2-1, with D perhaps matching TRBD1 (5 bases). V lost 5 bases and J 7 bases, leaving 18 bases between the germline ends. This CDR3 has 15 amino acids. Germline V CDR1 and CDR2: SEHNR, FQNEAQ (reference sequence).

This clonotype was recorded at least ten times. The rearrangement joins TRBV12-3 or TRBV12-4 to TRBJ2-1; 11 nucleotides match TRBD2. This CDR3 comprises 17 residues. Trimming at V came to 4 bases and at J to 3 bases, leaving 8 bases not matched to a gene. CDR3 protein: CASSYQLAGDDYNEQFF. The CDR3 nucleotides are TGTGCCAGCAGTTACCAACTAGCGGGAGATGACTACAATGAGCAGTTCTTC.

This clonotype has ten or more counts. The J gene is TRBJ2-3, the V gene TRBV11-3; D gene ambiguous. Deletions cut 5 bases from V and 5 bases from J, with 11 bases between. The CDR3 has 13 amino acids. Germline lookup yields CDR1 SGHNT and CDR2 YENEEA. As DNA, the CDR3 is TGTGCCAGCAGCCCTCAAAGAGGAGATACGCAGTATTTT. Residues: CASSPQRGDTQYF.

This clonotype was counted between two and nine times. The chain uses TRBV27 and TRBJ1-5, with 9 bases identical to TRBD1. The CDR3 is 15 residues long. With 6 bases clipped from V and 7 bases from J, the junction kept 10 bases outside the gene matches. Germline loops: CDR1 MNHEY, CDR2 SMNVEV (reference sequence). CDR3 nucleotide sequence: TGTGCCAGCAGCCCCGGGACAGGGTTCGGCCAGCCCCAGCATTTT. Its translation is CASSPGTGFGQPQHF.

This chain uses TRBV28 with TRBJ2-5, with TRBD1 as a possible D gene (7 bases). The CDR3 covers 14 residues. Germline V gene lookup returns CDR1 MDHEN and CDR2 SYDVKM. V shed 3 bases and J shed 5 bases, with 13 bases lying between them. This chain's CDR3 is CASSLGGQMETQYF. The CDR3 DNA follows: TGTGCCAGCAGTTTGGGGGGACAGATGGAGACCCAGTACTTC.

This chain uses TRBV20-1 with TRBJ1-4; the D is unclear. The CDR3 length is 13 residues. Trimming shortened V by 0 bases and J by 6 bases, and 8 bases separated the two germline ends. The germline V gene encodes CDR1 DFQATT and CDR2 SNEGSKA (reference sequence). CDR3 DNA: TGCAGTGCTAGAGATATAACAGATGAAAAACTGTTTTTT. It translates to CSARDITDEKLFF.

The table lists this clonotype with many counts. The chain has TRBV6-2 or TRBV6-3 and TRBJ2-1; D is perhaps TRBD1 or TRBD2 (5 bases each). The V and J ends lost 8 bases and 2 bases respectively, with 13 bases between them. From germline, CDR1 is MNHEY and CDR2 SVGEGT. CDR3 length: 14 amino acids. Here the CDR3 DNA reads TGTGCCAGCGACAGCGGAGCGCCCTACAATGAGCAGTTCTTC. It is translated as CASDSGAPYNEQFF.

V gene TRBV2 combines with J gene TRBJ2-7, with a tentative D call TRBD2 (6 bases). Deletions cut 2 bases from V and 1 base from J, with 9 bases between. The CDR3 sequence is 14 residues long. The germline V gene has CDR1 SNHLY and CDR2 FYNNEI. In DNA, the CDR3 is TGTGCCAGCAGTGAACGGGAGACTTCCTACGAGCAGTACTTC. Translating gives CASSERETSYEQYF.

This clonotype showed up many times. V is TRBV19 and J is TRBJ2-7; perhaps TRBD2 as D (6 bases). The V and J ends lost 3 bases and 1 base respectively, with 13 bases between them. The CDR3 has 15 amino acids. Germline CDR1 LNHDA, CDR2 SQIVND (reference sequence). The CDR3 loop reads CASSISGGRSYEQYF. CDR3 DNA sequence: TGTGCCAGTAGTATCTCGGGTGGGAGGTCCTACGAGCAGTACTTC. Full variable domain (rest looked up from reference TRBV19 and TRBJ2-7): DGGITQSPKYLFRKEGQNVTLSCEQNLNHDAMYWYRQDPGQGLRLIYYSQIVNDFQKGDIAEGYSVSREKKESFPLTVTSAQKNPTAFYLCASSISGGRSYEQYFGPGTRLTVT.

CDR3 sequence (DNA): TGCAGTGCTAGGGCACGGGAGGGGGACAATGAGCAGTTCTTC. Translation: CSARAREGDNEQFF. The V and J genes are TRBV20-1 and TRBJ2-1, with TRBD2 matching over 8 bases. In germline, CDR1 is DFQATT, CDR2 SNEGSKA (reference sequence). V lost 3 bases and J lost 5; bases outside the gene matches: 6. This CDR3 is built from 14 residues.

This chain joins TRBV10-3 and TRBJ1-2; 12 bases agree with TRBD1. The CDR3 covers 12 residues. The germline V gene encodes CDR1 ENHRY and CDR2 SYGVKD. V dropped 6 bases and J dropped 8; count of bases not matched to a gene: 1. The CDR3 bases are TGTGCCATCAGCGGGACAGGGGGCGGCTACACCTTC. It is translated as CAISGTGGGYTF.